Presented here are 10 T cell receptor beta chains from one specimen sequenced in a study of sequential checkpoint blockade in melanoma. The treatment: randomized to nivolumab then ipilimumab (arm A) or the reverse (arm B). Clones were read by immunoSEQ multiplex PCR, and TCRdb kept only the in-frame ones, dropping some. The sample lists thousands of clones, about 73% occurring once. The sample here was CD8+ T cells sorted from blood (inferred from file names), taken from a patient given nivolumab and ipilimumab in sequence. These receptors came from a human donor with melanoma.

V is TRBV6-1 and J is TRBJ1-1; TRBD1 matches at 9 bases. The V segment lost 3 bases and the J segment 2 bases; nucleotides outside the gene matches: 1. The germline V gene encodes CDR1 MNHNS and CDR2 SASEGT. The CDR3 extends over 14 amino acids. CDR3 DNA sequence: TGTGCCAGCAGTGAGGGACAGGGAAACACTGAAGCTTTCTTT. Its protein is CASSEGQGNTEAFF.

The chain links TRBV4-2 to TRBJ2-1; 11 bases are shared with TRBD2. CDR3 length equals 17 residues. J lost 0 bases, V lost 3 bases, and 4 bases had no gene match. CDR1 is LGHNA, CDR2 YNFKEQ, per germline. The CDR3 nucleotides read TGTGCCAGCAGCCATCCCCTAGCGGGAGGCTCCTACAATGAGCAGTTCTTC. The encoded protein is CASSHPLAGGSYNEQFF.

This clone was observed a handful of times. The chain joins TRBV5-1 to TRBJ2-3, with 12 bases identical to TRBD2. The CDR3 extends over 20 amino acids. CDR1 SGHRS and CDR2 YFSETQ come from the germline V gene. With 4 bases clipped from V and 6 bases from J, the junction kept 21 bases outside the gene matches. The CDR3 bases are TGCGCCAGCAGCCCATTGACTAGCGGGAGCTTAGTCAGGGAGTCGGATACGCAGTATTTT. Its protein product is CASSPLTSGSLVRESDTQYF.

This clone has a handful of counts. V usage is TRBV7-6 and J usage is TRBJ2-3; D may be TRBD1 (6 bases). With 2 bases removed from V and 1 base from J, the gap between germline ends came to 13 bases. The CDR3 extends over 16 amino acids. Germline V gene data show CDR1 as SGHVS and CDR2 as FNYEAQ. CDR3 sequence: CASSLPQGLGTDTQYF. CDR3 DNA: TGTGCCAGCAGCTTACCCCAGGGGTTGGGCACAGATACGCAGTATTTT.

This clone showed up just a few times. This chain uses TRBV4-1 with TRBJ1-5; no definite D call. Trimming left V 0 bases short and J 6 bases short, with 18 bases between. This CDR3 spans 17 amino acids. Germline V lookup: CDR1 MGHRA, CDR2 YSYEKL. This CDR3 is CASSQELSAGGGQPQHF. In nucleotides, the CDR3 is TGCGCCAGCAGCCAAGAATTATCGGCAGGAGGAGGTCAGCCCCAGCATTTT.

This clone occurred once. The chain joins TRBV6-1 to TRBJ2-2; the D gene is possibly TRBD2 (7 bases). Looked up from germline, CDR1 is MNHNS and CDR2 is SASEGT. CDR3 size: 15 residues. V was shortened by 3 bases and J by 4 bases, with 12 bases between the two germline ends. The CDR3 sequence: CASSELGGGTGELFF. The DNA of the CDR3 is TGTGCCAGCAGTGAGCTGGGAGGGGGCACCGGGGAGCTGTTTTTT.

The rearrangement joins TRBV7-3 to TRBJ2-1; 10 bases fit TRBD2. This CDR3 contains 16 residues. Germline loops: CDR1 SGHTA, CDR2 FQGTGA. Unmatched junction bases numbered 6, after V lost 0 bases and J lost 7 bases. CDR3 region: CASSLTEASGGNEQFF. The CDR3 region has the DNA TGTGCCAGCAGCTTAACGGAGGCTAGCGGGGGTAATGAGCAGTTCTTC. Full variable domain (rest looked up from reference TRBV7-3 and TRBJ2-1): GAGVSQTPSNKVTEKGKYVELRCDPISGHTALYWYRQSLGQGPEFLIYFQGTGAADDSGLPNDRFFAVRPEGSVSTLKIQRTERGDSAVYLCASSLTEASGGNEQFFGPGTRLTVL.

The CDR3 DNA reads TGTGCCAGCAGCGTAGGACTGAGGATGAACACTGAAGCTTTCTTT. Protein sequence: CASSVGLRMNTEAFF. The rearrangement links TRBV9 to TRBJ1-1, with D unclear. Trimming left V 0 bases short and J 0 bases short, with 9 bases between. Germline CDR1 reads SGDLS; CDR2 reads YYNGEE. The CDR3 is 15 residues long.

The genes are TRBV6-1 and TRBJ1-2; D unclear. The CDR3 has 15 residues. CDR1 is MNHNS and CDR2 is SASEGT in the germline V gene. V shed 0 bases and J shed 2 bases, with 10 bases lying between them. DNA of the CDR3: TGTGCCAGCAGTGAAGCTGAACGGAGGAACTATGGCTACACCTTC. Protein product: CASSEAERRNYGYTF.

This rearrangement joins TRBV7-9 to TRBJ1-1, with D tentatively TRBD1 (5 bases). This CDR3 is built from 16 residues. Germline V gene data show CDR1 as SEHNR and CDR2 as FQNEAQ (reference sequence). The V end was cut by 4 bases, the J end by 2 bases, with 17 bases between. The CDR3 nucleotides read TGTGCCAGCAGCTCGAACCTAACAGGCTTTAACACTGAAGCTTTCTTT. As protein: CASSSNLTGFNTEAFF.